The entry below gives a single T cell receptor beta chain sequence along with its context. Here immunoSEQ multiplex PCR was the method, and the copy in TCRdb shows in-frame clones only, minus some. The table records 450,000 to 500,000 clones, 70% to 90% of them present only once. This specimen comes from a study of blood T cell repertoires in COVID-19. Study-level background: From the United States, Italy and Spain came samples of acute and convalescent COVID-19. PBMCs, B-cell-depleted T cells, or T cells provided the cDNA or gDNA that made up the material.

J was trimmed by 0 bases and V by 5 bases; bases with no gene match: 9. The CDR3 runs to 17 residues. Per the germline V gene, CDR1 is SEHNR and CDR2 is FQNEAQ (reference sequence). This receptor was obtained from a human donor in a cohort sampled during active COVID-19. This chain uses TRBV7-9 with TRBJ2-3; 9 bases match TRBD2. The sequencing sample was made of peripheral blood. Written as DNA, the CDR3 is TGTGCCAGCAGCGAGGGGGTCACTAGCGGGAGCACAGATACGCAGTATTTT. Its translation: CASSEGVTSGSTDTQYF.